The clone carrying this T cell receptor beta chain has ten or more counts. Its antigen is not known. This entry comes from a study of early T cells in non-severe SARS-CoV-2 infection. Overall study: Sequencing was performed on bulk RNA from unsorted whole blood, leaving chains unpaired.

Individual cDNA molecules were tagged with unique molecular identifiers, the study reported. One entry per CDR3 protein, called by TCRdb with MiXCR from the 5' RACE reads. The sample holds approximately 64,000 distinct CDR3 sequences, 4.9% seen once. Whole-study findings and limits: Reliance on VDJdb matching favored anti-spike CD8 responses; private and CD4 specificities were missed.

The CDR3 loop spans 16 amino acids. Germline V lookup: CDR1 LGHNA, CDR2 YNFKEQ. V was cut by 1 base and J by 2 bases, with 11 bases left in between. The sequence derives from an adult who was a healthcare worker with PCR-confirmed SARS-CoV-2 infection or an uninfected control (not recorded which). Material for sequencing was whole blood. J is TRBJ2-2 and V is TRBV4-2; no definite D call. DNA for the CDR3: TGTGCCAGCAGCCAAGTAATCAGCTCCAACACCGGGGAGCTGTTTTTT. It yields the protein CASSQVISSNTGELFF.